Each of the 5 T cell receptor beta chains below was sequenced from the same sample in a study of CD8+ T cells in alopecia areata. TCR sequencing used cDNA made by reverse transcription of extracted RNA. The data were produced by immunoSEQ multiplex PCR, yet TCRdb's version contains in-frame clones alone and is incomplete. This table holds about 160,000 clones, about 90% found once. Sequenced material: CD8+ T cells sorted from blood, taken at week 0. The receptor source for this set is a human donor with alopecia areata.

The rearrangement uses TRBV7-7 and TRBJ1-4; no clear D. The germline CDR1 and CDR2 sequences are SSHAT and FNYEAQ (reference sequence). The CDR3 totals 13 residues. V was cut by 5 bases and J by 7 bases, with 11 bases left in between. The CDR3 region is CASSPTRAEKLFF. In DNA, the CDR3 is TGTGCCAGCAGCCCTACAAGGGCTGAAAAACTGTTTTTT.

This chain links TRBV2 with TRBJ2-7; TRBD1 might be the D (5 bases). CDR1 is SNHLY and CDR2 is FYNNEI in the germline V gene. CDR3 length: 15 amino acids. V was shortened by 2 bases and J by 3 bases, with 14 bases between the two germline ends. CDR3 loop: CASSESGQGIYEQYF. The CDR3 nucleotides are TGTGCCAGCAGTGAATCTGGGCAGGGAATCTACGAGCAGTACTTC.

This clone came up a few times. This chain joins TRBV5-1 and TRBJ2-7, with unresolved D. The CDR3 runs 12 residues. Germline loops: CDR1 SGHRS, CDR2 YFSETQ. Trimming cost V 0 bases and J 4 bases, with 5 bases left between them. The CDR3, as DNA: TGCGCCAGCAGCTTGGCCCCTTACGAGCAGTACTTC. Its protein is CASSLAPYEQYF.

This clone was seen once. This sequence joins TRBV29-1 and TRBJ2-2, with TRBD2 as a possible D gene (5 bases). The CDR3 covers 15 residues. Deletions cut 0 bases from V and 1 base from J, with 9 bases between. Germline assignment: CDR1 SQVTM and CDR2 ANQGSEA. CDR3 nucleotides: TGCAGCGTTGAAGAAGGGAGCGGGAACACCGGGGAGCTGTTTTTT. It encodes CSVEEGSGNTGELFF.

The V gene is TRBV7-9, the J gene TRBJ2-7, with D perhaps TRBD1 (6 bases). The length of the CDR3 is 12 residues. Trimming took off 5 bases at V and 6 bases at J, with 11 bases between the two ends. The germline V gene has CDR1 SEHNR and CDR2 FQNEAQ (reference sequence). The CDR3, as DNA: TGTGCCAGCAGCCCGCAGGGGCGCGAGCAGTACTTC. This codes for CASSPQGREQYF.